Below, 20 T cell receptor beta chains from the same sample are listed, as sequenced in a study of shared clonotypes between healthy human individuals. Assay: immunoSEQ multiplex PCR; the TCRdb copy retains only in-frame clones and omits some. Found here are roughly 2 million clones, about 95% of them singletons; the top ten hold about 1.1%. Positive CCR7 selection of CD45RO-negative cells yielded the naive CD8 cells, and terminally differentiated effector memory CD45RA+ cells were excluded. Material: naive CD8+ T cells sorted from blood. These TCRs come from a young man in good health.

V and J are TRBV10-3 and TRBJ2-3; the match to TRBD2 covers 7 bases. The CDR3 is 17 amino acids. Germline values: CDR1 ENHRY, CDR2 SYGVKD. V trimming: 10 bases; J trimming: 1 base; junction bases outside the gene matches: 17. CDR3 in amino acids: CATWLGGNTLRTDTQYF. CDR3 in DNA: TGTGCCACCTGGCTCGGGGGGAATACACTCCGCACAGATACGCAGTATTTT.

The V and J genes are TRBV7-2 and TRBJ2-3; D is perhaps TRBD1 (5 bases). The length of the CDR3 is 16 residues. Germline CDR1 and CDR2: SGHTA and FQGNSA. The V end lost 4 bases, the J end lost 2 bases, and 16 bases lay between the germline ends. Written as DNA, the CDR3 is TGTGCCAGCAGCTCTCCAGGGTACCAACCCACAGATACGCAGTATTTT. The encoded protein is CASSSPGYQPTDTQYF.

This chain connects TRBV5-1 to TRBJ1-1; 8 bases match TRBD1. Looked up from germline, CDR1 is SGHRS and CDR2 is YFSETQ. The CDR3 contains 16 residues. J lost 4 bases, V lost 5 bases, and 13 bases had no gene match. CDR3 in amino acids: CASSHLPTGAATEAFF. The CDR3 nucleotides read TGCGCCAGCAGTCATCTCCCGACAGGGGCTGCCACTGAAGCTTTCTTT. Supplemented by reference TRBV5-1 and TRBJ1-1, the full variable domain reads KAGVTQTPRYLIKTRGQQVTLSCSPISGHRSVSWYQQTPGQGLQFLFEYFSETQRNKGNFPGRFSGRQFSNSRSEMNVSTLELGDSALYLCASSHLPTGAATEAFFGQGTRLTVV.

The CDR3 loop reads CASSPPQSSYEQYF. The CDR3 nucleotides are TGTGCCAGCTCGCCGCCTCAGAGCTCCTACGAGCAGTACTTC. The J gene is TRBJ2-7, the V gene TRBV6-1; D remains unclear. The CDR3 has 14 amino acids. Germline CDR1 reads MNHNS; CDR2 reads SASEGT. V lost 8 bases, J lost 0 bases, and 14 bases lay in between.

The V and J genes are TRBV9 and TRBJ2-1; TRBD2 matches at 8 bases. The germline gives CDR1 SGDLS, CDR2 YYNGEE. The CDR3 has 14 amino acids. V dropped 4 bases and J dropped 4; count of bases not matched to a gene: 4. For the CDR3, the DNA is TGTGCCAGCAGCCGGGAGGGCCCATACAATGAGCAGTTCTTC. Its protein product is CASSREGPYNEQFF.

The rearrangement uses TRBV30 and TRBJ2-2; D remains unclear. Germline V gene sequence: CDR1 GTSNPN, CDR2 SVGIG (reference sequence). V was pared by 0 bases and J by 7 bases, with 9 bases between. The CDR3 extends over 13 amino acids. Written as DNA, the CDR3 is TGTGCCTGGAGTGTAGTAGGCGTCGGGGAGCTGTTTTTT. The encoded protein is CAWSVVGVGELFF.

In DNA, the CDR3 is TGTGCCAGCAGCCCCTCGACTAGCGGGAGGTTGGGGGAGACCCAGTACTTC. It specifies CASSPSTSGRLGETQYF. This chain links TRBV7-9 with TRBJ2-5; 13 nucleotides match TRBD2. This CDR3 is 17 amino acids long. Trimming at V came to 5 bases and at J to 5 bases, leaving 11 bases not matched to a gene. Germline CDR1 reads SEHNR; CDR2 reads FQNEAQ (reference sequence).

The chain has TRBV7-6 and TRBJ2-1; tentative D call: TRBD2 (6 bases). Trimming removed 1 base at V and 8 bases at J, with 21 bases between. The CDR3 loop spans 17 amino acids. CDR1 and CDR2 (germline): SGHVS, FNYEAQ. The CDR3 DNA reads as TGTGCCAGCAGCTTAGAAGACCTGTACGGGGGTCGGTATGAGCAGTTCTTC. Protein sequence: CASSLEDLYGGRYEQFF.

The V call is TRBV7-9, the J call TRBJ1-2, with D uncertain. Trimming stripped 5 bases from V and 4 bases from J, with 11 bases between. The germline CDR1 and CDR2 sequences are SEHNR and FQNEAQ (reference sequence). The CDR3 consists of 13 residues. The CDR3 region has the DNA TGTGCCAGCAGCCCCGACGGTGGCTATGGCTACACCTTC. As protein: CASSPDGGYGYTF.

V usage is TRBV6-5 and J usage is TRBJ2-7, with D tentatively TRBD1 or TRBD2 (5 bases each). The CDR3 loop spans 16 amino acids. The germline V gene has CDR1 MNHEY and CDR2 SVGAGI. V gave up 4 bases and J gave up 0 bases, with 16 bases separating them. In nucleotides, the CDR3 is TGTGCCAGCAGTTTCCTGGGGGAACAGAGCTCCTACGAGCAGTACTTC. This encodes CASSFLGEQSSYEQYF.

Worth noting for this clone: Other nucleotide sequences in the sample specify the same CDR3. The CDR3: CASSLGVYEQYF. DNA for the CDR3: TGTGCCAGCAGTTTGGGCGTTTACGAGCAGTACTTC. The chain couples TRBV28 to TRBJ2-7; D call uncertain. The V gene's germline CDR1 is MDHEN and CDR2 SYDVKM. V was trimmed by 3 bases and J by 4 bases, leaving 7 bases between them. The CDR3 is 12 amino acids.

This chain uses TRBV4-3 with TRBJ2-7; D gene ambiguous. V lost 0 bases, J lost 6 bases, and 15 bases lay in between. This CDR3 is built from 15 residues. Per germline, CDR1 LGHNA and CDR2 YSLEER. The CDR3 sequence is CASSQDSQPALEQYF. CDR3 coding DNA: TGCGCCAGCAGCCAAGATTCACAACCAGCCCTCGAGCAGTACTTC.

The CDR3 nucleotides are TGTGCCAGCAGCCCGTGGGGAGGGGGAAGCTACGAGCAGTACTTC. This encodes CASSPWGGGSYEQYF. The chain combines TRBV9 with TRBJ2-7; a possible D gene is TRBD2 (7 bases). This CDR3 is built from 15 residues. The V gene lost 4 bases and the J gene lost 3 bases, with 17 bases spanning the gap. Germline V gene sequence: CDR1 SGDLS, CDR2 YYNGEE.

This sequence joins TRBV19 and TRBJ2-5, with 10 bases identical to TRBD1. The germline V gene has CDR1 LNHDA and CDR2 SQIVND (reference sequence). The V segment lost 8 bases and the J segment 1 base; nucleotides outside the gene matches: 10. This CDR3 spans 16 amino acids. The CDR3 here is CASPSLRDRGQETQYF. CDR3 sequence (DNA): TGTGCCAGTCCCTCCCTCCGGGACAGGGGCCAAGAGACCCAGTACTTC.

The gene calls are TRBV4-1 and TRBJ2-1, with D perhaps TRBD2 (6 bases). The length of the CDR3 is 15 residues. Germline CDR1 and CDR2: MGHRA and YSYEKL. The germline V and J ends were trimmed by 4 bases and 0 bases, with 10 bases remaining between them. CDR3 sequence reads: CASSPPGVSYNEQFF. The CDR3 coding sequence is TGCGCCAGCAGCCCACCGGGAGTCTCCTACAATGAGCAGTTCTTC.

This clone has only one observation. V usage is TRBV30 and J usage is TRBJ2-1; 11 nucleotides align to TRBD1. V shed 1 base and J 6 bases; nucleotides not matched to a gene: 5. This CDR3 is built from 15 residues. Per the germline V gene, CDR1 is GTSNPN and CDR2 is SVGIG (reference sequence). The CDR3 DNA is TGTGCCTGGAGTGACGGGACAGGGGGTATCAATGAGCAGTTCTTC. It codes for CAWSDGTGGINEQFF. The entire variable domain, with the rest obtained from reference TRBV30 and TRBJ2-1, is as follows: SQTIHQWPATLVQPVGSPLSLECTVEGTSNPNLYWYRQAAGRGLQLLFYSVGIGQISSEVPQNLSASRPQDRQFILSSKKLLLSDSGFYLCAWSDGTGGINEQFFGPGTRLTVL.

The rearrangement links TRBV2 to TRBJ1-4; D not certain. V gave up 6 bases and J gave up 0 bases, with 8 bases separating them. Germline-derived CDR1 and CDR2 are SNHLY and FYNNEI. This CDR3 is 14 amino acids long. The CDR3 DNA follows: TGTGCCAGCAGGCTCTTTGCAACTAATGAAAAACTGTTTTTT. Amino acids: CASRLFATNEKLFF. The full variable domain, completed using reference TRBV2 and TRBJ1-4, is EPEVTQTPSHQVTQMGQEVILRCVPISNHLYFYWYRQILGQKVEFLVSFYNNEISEKSEIFDDQFSVERPDGSNFTLKIRSTKLEDSAMYFCASRLFATNEKLFFGSGTQLSVL.

The chain couples TRBV2 to TRBJ1-2; perhaps TRBD1 as D (5 bases). The germline gives CDR1 SNHLY, CDR2 FYNNEI. Trimming shortened V by 3 bases and J by 3 bases, and 8 bases separated the two germline ends. The CDR3 sequence is 13 residues long. The CDR3 region has the DNA TGTGCCAGCAGTGACAGGGCTTACTATGGCTACACCTTC. Amino acids: CASSDRAYYGYTF.

CDR3 amino acids: CASPRNRPEQYF. The CDR3 DNA is TGTGCCAGCCCCCGCAACAGACCCGAGCAGTACTTC. V and J are TRBV5-3 and TRBJ2-7; D is undetermined. TRBV5-3 is reported as an ORF; its role is uncertain. Trimming left V 8 bases short and J 6 bases short, with 15 bases between. The CDR3 consists of 12 residues.

The genes are TRBV9 and TRBJ1-4, with 7 bases identical to TRBD1. The germline CDR1 and CDR2 sequences are SGDLS and YYNGEE. This CDR3 is built from 12 residues. V shed 4 bases, J shed 12 bases, and the junction held 6 bases outside the gene matches. The CDR3 DNA reads TGTGCCAGCAGCCCCCAGGGGGGGGAACTGTTTTTT. This translates into CASSPQGGELFF.